Sequencing of this TCR beta chain was carried out in a study of radiation and T cells in renal cell carcinoma (dated by TCRdb to 2019 to 2021). About the investigation overall: Samples came from a clinical trial, in which primary renal cell carcinomas received 15 Gy stereotactic body radiation therapy followed by nephrectomy 4 weeks later. A total of 4,016,671 unique CDR3 nucleotide sequences, encoding roughly 2.7 million unique CDR3 amino acid sequences, were found across all 50 or so samples. A total of around 50 samples underwent TCR beta sequencing, made up of some 26 tumors and roughly 27 peripheral blood samples. General study outcomes and caveats: Because pretreatment tumor biopsies were not available, the study could not determine whether clonotypes were already present within the tumor at baseline. Dynamics of the blood repertoire were not tracked past 4 weeks after treatment. Because the trial had a single-armed design, the trial could not examine how radiation dose or scheduling affected the TCR repertoire. An increase in top tumor clonotypes in blood was observed from baseline to 2 weeks post-radiation, followed by contraction by 4 weeks, which was taken to suggest transient expansion of tumor-resident clones.

In the paper's terms, the time point label means: blood 2 weeks post-SBRT. The treatment or condition label, read with the paper, signifies: 15 Gy SBRT to primary tumor, nephrectomy 4 weeks later. To track tumor-enriched clonotypes, serial peripheral blood was sampled from radiation-treated patients at baseline and at 2 weeks and 4 weeks after SBRT. Every patient's renal cell carcinoma showed clear cell pathology. The QIAamp DNA Blood Mini Kit (Qiagen) was used to prepare genomic DNA for TCR sequencing. Samples were included in the analyses only if all quality control checks were passed. TCR beta libraries were generated from genomic DNA with the immunoSEQ kit, following the manufacturer's recommendations. For library preparation, a first multiplex PCR was performed with proprietary primers, followed by a second PCR in which unique barcodes were added, and bead cleanups were performed after each round. Each sample batch included a kit-provided positive control reaction and a negative control reaction. The final libraries were assessed on an Agilent 4200 TapeStation D1000 ScreenTape, pooled by volume, and quantified by qPCR. Sequencing was performed on an Illumina NextSeq500 using a MidOutput 150-cycle cartridge, with 156 Read1 cycles, 15 Index1 cycles, and the kit custom primers. The pooled library was loaded at approximately 0.97 pM with approximately 20% PhiX control spiked in. In the paper's pipeline: Vendor-processed data were analyzed in R, with a clonotype defined as all T cells sharing the same CDR3 nucleotide sequence. In the clone abundance analyses, frequencies were normalized to the 10,000 most abundant clones in each sample. Public T cell clones, which averaged fewer than five per sample, were removed prior to analysis. Tumor-enriched clonotypes and baseline blood-enriched clonotypes were defined as those with an abundance difference of at least 32-fold between compartments. A beta-binomial differential abundance model was applied to find clonotypes that expanded or contracted between blood time points. Similarity between tumor and blood repertoires was quantified using the Baroni-Urbani and Buser coefficient, and groups were compared with two-tailed Wilcoxon tests in R. TCRdb obtained this table from immuneACCESS and retained in-frame rearrangements with V and J assigned. These tables miss some clones; where compared with another copy, unresolved V genes account for less than half of the shortfall, and the remainder is unexplained. For V, J and clone size, that table is used; D and trimming come from the DNA. Within this sample are 150,000 to 160,000 clones, with roughly 87% of them counted one time only. Of the sample, approximately 13% falls within the top ten clones.

CDR1 and CDR2, per the germline V gene, are SNHLY and FYNNEI. V is shortened by 2 bases, J by 0 bases, and the region joining them spans 9 bases. The CDR3 numbers 15 residues from cysteine through phenylalanine. Kept here is only the CDR3 DNA, which spans 45 bases and is read in frame from base 1. On this clone: The antigen it recognizes is unknown. One base away there is no much larger clone; base qualities are not given.

The chain links TRBV2 with TRBJ2-3; D gene: possibly TRBD1, on 5 matching bases. The sequence was obtained from a woman in her 50s with renal cell carcinoma. The sequencing used blood, collected from a patient whose treatment included radiotherapy and nephrectomy. DNA sequence: TGTGCCAGCAGTGAACTCAGGGCCAGCACAGATACGCAGTATTTT. This yields the protein CASSELRASTDTQYF.